The next 15 T cell receptor beta chains were all read from a single sample in a study of monozygotic twins with inflammatory bowel disease. TCRdb reprocessed the 5' RACE reads and keeps a single row for each CDR3 protein, giving no DNA. Its listing shows about 300,000 distinct CDR3 sequences. The sequencing sample was made of blood. These receptors all come from a human donor with ulcerative colitis or Crohn's disease, or a healthy co-twin of an affected twin (not recorded which).

This chain uses TRBV25-1 with TRBJ2-7; TCRdb returns TRBD2, unconfirmable since there is no DNA. From germline, CDR1 is MGHDK and CDR2 SYGVNS. CDR3 length: 14 amino acids. This chain's CDR3 is CASSSAGGPYEQYF.

CDR3 loop: CASSQDLSLAGVEQFF. V is TRBV4-3 and J is TRBJ2-1; as DNA is missing, the TRBD2 call by TCRdb cannot be tested. Per the germline V gene, CDR1 is LGHNA and CDR2 is YSLEER. The CDR3 has 16 amino acids.

The chain joins TRBV18 to TRBJ2-1; TCRdb proposes TRBD2, but this gene call is untestable without DNA. CDR3 length equals 16 residues. Germline CDR1 and CDR2: KGHSH and LQKENI. The CDR3 sequence: CASSQQRGTSYNEQFF.

This rearrangement joins TRBV5-1 to TRBJ2-2; with no DNA, the TCRdb D assignment of TRBD2 cannot be verified. From germline, CDR1 is SGHRS and CDR2 YFSETQ. This CDR3 is built from 15 residues. The CDR3 loop is CASSLVGTDTGELFF.

The chain recombines TRBV20-1 with TRBJ2-1; the D gene TCRdb calls, TRBD2, cannot be checked with no DNA. Germline CDR1 is DFQATT and CDR2 is SNEGSKA (reference sequence). The CDR3 spans 14 residues. Here the CDR3 reads CSAIGGSGYNEQFF.

The CDR3 region is CASSLSPIETQYF. The chain has TRBV5-6 and TRBJ2-5. This CDR3 region has 13 residues. Germline CDR1 reads SGHDT; CDR2 reads YYEEEE.

The CDR3 spells CASSFGGTDEQYF. The rearrangement joins TRBV5-6 to TRBJ2-7. Germline V CDR1 and CDR2: SGHDT, YYEEEE. CDR3 length equals 13 residues.

The V call is TRBV7-2, the J call TRBJ1-2. The CDR3 length is 15 residues. Germline loops: CDR1 SGHTA, CDR2 FQGNSA. CDR3 loop: CASSLTGAQNYGYTF. Drawing the rest from reference TRBV7-2 and TRBJ1-2, the complete variable domain is GAGVSQSPSNKVTEKGKDVELRCDPISGHTALYWYRQSLGQGLEFLIYFQGNSAPDKSGLPSDRFSAERTGGSVSTLTIQRTQQEDSAVYLCASSLTGAQNYGYTFGSGTRLTVV.

The rearrangement links TRBV12-3 or TRBV12-4 to TRBJ2-7; the D call from TCRdb, TRBD1, cannot be confirmed without DNA. CDR3 size: 15 residues. The CDR3 loop reads CASRGVRGSSYEQYF.

The chain joins TRBV5-1 to TRBJ2-3; TCRdb designates TRBD2, a call that cannot be tested without DNA. The CDR3 has 15 residues. Germline-derived CDR1 and CDR2 are SGHRS and YFSETQ. The CDR3 protein is CASSPTSGGADTQYF.

The chain uses TRBV28 and TRBJ2-5. The CDR3 is 13 amino acids. The germline gives CDR1 MDHEN, CDR2 SYDVKM. The CDR3 loop reads CASRLWGQETQYF.

The chain carries TRBV4-2 and TRBJ2-1; the TRBD2 assignment by TCRdb is unverifiable without DNA. The CDR3 totals 16 residues. CDR1 and CDR2 from the germline V gene are LGHNA and YNFKEQ. This chain's CDR3 is CASSQDLAGGIDEQFF.

The chain joins TRBV5-6 to TRBJ1-3. The CDR3 loop spans 15 amino acids. Germline lookup yields CDR1 SGHDT and CDR2 YYEEEE. CDR3 amino acids: CASSLPQDSGNTIYF.

This chain uses TRBV6-2 or TRBV6-3 with TRBJ2-2; TCRdb picks TRBD1, but there is no DNA to check that call. Germline-derived CDR1 and CDR2 are MNHEY and SVGEGT. The length of the CDR3 is 13 residues. Here the CDR3 reads CASKPQNTGELFF.

The V call is TRBV18, the J call TRBJ2-2; TCRdb reports TRBD2, a call that lacks DNA to check it against. Germline loops: CDR1 KGHSH, CDR2 LQKENI. This CDR3 region has 14 residues. The chain's CDR3 is CASLTGENTGELFF. Based on the CDR3 plus reference TRBV18 and TRBJ2-2, the full variable domain is NAGVMQNPRHLVRRRGQEARLRCSPMKGHSHVYWYRQLPEEGLKFMVYLQKENIIDESGMPKERFSAEFPKEGPSILRIQQVVRGDSAAYFCASLTGENTGELFFGEGSRLTVL.